This T cell receptor (beta chain) was captured by sequencing in a study of cytomegalovirus exposure and HLA in healthy donors. Study results and limitations: Judged likely to be a sequencing artifact was a cluster of highly shared sequence variants. Prior analysis indicated that the majority of TCR beta V segments exhibited productivity approximately 90% or approximately 30% of the time.

Regarding this clone: The target antigen is unknown. Other DNA sequences within the sample encode an identical CDR3.

This PCR relied on a set of 60 Vbeta primers and 13 Jbeta primers. In the study's own analysis: In a later analysis, of 80 million or so unique beta chains, roughly 9.9 million appeared in at least two donors. The method was immunoSEQ multiplex PCR; TCRdb's version includes in-frame clones alone and lacks a portion of them. Clone size and the V and J calls come from that table; the DNA yielded D and trimming. In the table there are 90,000 to 120,000 clones, roughly 80% of which are singletons. CDR3 size: 14 residues. J gave up 5 bases and V 4 bases, and 7 bases lay outside the gene matches. Germline loops: CDR1 SGHRS, CDR2 YFSETQ.

The chain links TRBV5-1 to TRBJ2-5; 8 bases agree with TRBD1. Sequenced material: PBMCs. This TCR derives from a man aged 30 to 39 in good health and CMV-seronegative. CDR3 nucleotides: TGCGCCAGCAGCACAGGACAGGGCCGGGAGACCCAGTACTTC. It yields the protein CASSTGQGRETQYF.